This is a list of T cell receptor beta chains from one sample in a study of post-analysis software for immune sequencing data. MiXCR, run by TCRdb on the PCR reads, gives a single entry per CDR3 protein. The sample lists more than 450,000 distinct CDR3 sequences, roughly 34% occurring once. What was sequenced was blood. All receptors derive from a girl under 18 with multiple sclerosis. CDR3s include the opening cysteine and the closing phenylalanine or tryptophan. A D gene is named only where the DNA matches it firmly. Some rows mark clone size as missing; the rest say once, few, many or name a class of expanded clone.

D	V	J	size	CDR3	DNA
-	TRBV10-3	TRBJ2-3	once	CAISETLFDAQYF	TGTGCCATCAGTGAGACATTATTCGATGCGCAGTATTTT
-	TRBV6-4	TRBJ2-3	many	CASRGTTDTQYF	TGTGCCAGCAGAGGGACCACAGATACGCAGTATTTT
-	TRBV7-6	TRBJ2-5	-	CASSLTRVAQYF	TGTGCCAGCAGCTTAACCCGAGTGGCCCAGTACTTC
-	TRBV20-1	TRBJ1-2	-	CSVRANYGYTF	TGCAGTGTCCGTGCTAACTATGGCTACACCTTC
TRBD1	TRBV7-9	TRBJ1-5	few	CASSSRQGVGPQHF	TGTGCCAGCAGCTCGCGACAGGGTGTTGGGCCCCAGCATTTT
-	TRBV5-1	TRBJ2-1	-	CASSLLTLGNEQFF	TGCGCCAGCAGCTTGCTGACCTTGGGGAATGAGCAGTTCTTC
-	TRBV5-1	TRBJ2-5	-	CASSLRLRGIQETQYF	TGCGCCAGCAGCTTGAGGTTAAGGGGGATACAAGAGACCCAGTACTTC
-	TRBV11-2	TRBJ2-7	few	CAGSFPVYEQYF	TGTGCCGGCAGCTTCCCCGTCTACGAGCAGTACTTC
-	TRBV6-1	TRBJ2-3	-	CASITRGTDTQYF	TGTGCCAGCATCACAAGGGGCACAGATACGCAGTATTTT
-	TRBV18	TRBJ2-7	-	CASSRSMDNNYEQYF	TGTGCCAGCTCACGATCTATGGACAATAACTACGAGCAGTACTTC
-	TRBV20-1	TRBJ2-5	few	CSAIYGTPEGQETQYF	TGCAGTGCTATTTACGGGACCCCCGAGGGACAAGAGACCCAGTACTTC